This TCR beta chain was obtained from a study of somatic mutations in cytotoxic T cells in rheumatoid arthritis. Study as a whole: A roughly 30 ml EDTA sample of patient blood was drawn right after diagnosis, before any treatment. Notes on the study in general: In rheumatoid arthritis patients, the slight underrepresentation of TRBV07 was not adjusted for multiple comparisons. Rising age went with increasing CD8+ clonality in rheumatoid arthritis patients; healthy controls showed no such increase.

After CD4+ and CD8+ cells were isolated by positive magnetic bead selection, their purity was checked by flow cytometry. TCRdb's copy holds only in-frame clones and misses some; the assay was immunoSEQ multiplex PCR. This table holds more than 15,000 clones, about 77% found once. As regards this clone: The antigen is not known.

Germline V CDR1 and CDR2: SGHKS, YYEKEE (reference sequence). The CDR3 runs 8 residues. The germline V and J ends were trimmed by 7 bases and 10 bases, with 4 bases remaining between them. The TCR was taken from an adult with rheumatoid arthritis. The sequenced material came from CD8+ T cells sorted from blood. V is TRBV5-5 and J is TRBJ2-3, with D unresolved. CDR3: CASLPQYF. In DNA form, the CDR3 reads TGTGCCAGCCTTCCGCAGTATTTT.